Below, one T cell receptor beta chain is given with its context. The CDR3 is made up of 13 amino acids. The V gene's germline CDR1 is KGHSH and CDR2 LQKENI. Between the trimmed V and J ends, which lost 2 bases and 6 bases, there was a span of 7 bases. The data stem from a study of blood T cell repertoires in COVID-19. Overall study: The study drew acute and convalescent COVID-19 samples from the United States, Italy and Spain.

Data came from immunoSEQ multiplex PCR; TCRdb stores just in-frame clones and leaves some out. The sample carries about 160,000 clones, about 85% recorded once. Input material: peripheral blood. The V and J genes are TRBV18 and TRBJ2-2; D remains unclear. The source is a man aged 70 or older who had recovered from COVID-19. The CDR3 DNA follows: TGTGCCAGCTCACCATTAGTTTCCGGGGAGCTGTTTTTT. Its translation: CASSPLVSGELFF.